This is a list of T cell receptor beta chains from one sample in a study of shared clonotypes between healthy human individuals. TCRdb's table, derived via immunoSEQ multiplex PCR, lists solely in-frame clones and lacks some. The repertoire holds around 1.9 million clones, with 93% as singletons. Sequencing was carried out using naive CD8+ T cells from PBMCs. These receptors came from a man aged 18 to 30 in good health. Some clones in this sample may be carry-over from other donors' samples. The CDR3 runs from the conserved cysteine through the conserved F or W. A D gene is named only where the DNA matches it firmly. Size is stated for part of the rows, as once, few or many counts, or as a class when the clone is expanded.

j_call | d_call | clone_size | v_call | cdr3_aa | cdr3_nt
TRBJ2-2 | TRBD2 | NA | TRBV27 | CASSSLGTSGRNTGELFF | TGTGCCAGCAGTTCTCTCGGGACTAGCGGGCGGAACACCGGGGAGCTGTTTTTT
TRBJ2-6 | NA | NA | TRBV7-6 | CASSLGRGSGANVLTF | TGTGCCAGCAGCTTAGGAAGAGGCTCTGGGGCCAACGTCCTGACTTTC
TRBJ1-2 | TRBD1 | NA | TRBV19 | CASKGQGANYGYTF | TGTGCCAGTAAGGGGCAGGGGGCTAACTATGGCTACACCTTC
TRBJ2-7 | TRBD2 | NA | TRBV4-2 | CASSQDFGTSSFYEQYF | TGTGCCAGCAGCCAAGATTTCGGGACTAGCTCGTTCTACGAGCAGTACTTC
TRBJ2-7 | NA | NA | TRBV7-9 | CASTSPFHEQYF | TGTGCCAGCACCTCCCCGTTCCACGAGCAGTACTTC
TRBJ2-7 | NA | NA | TRBV7-9 | CASSDQRGWQYF | TGTGCCAGCAGCGATCAACGGGGCTGGCAGTACTTC
TRBJ1-1 | TRBD1 | NA | TRBV5-1 | CASSPRDRVTEAFF | TGCGCCAGCAGCCCCCGGGACAGGGTCACTGAAGCTTTCTTT
TRBJ1-2 | NA | NA | TRBV9 | CASSVATGYGYTF | TGTGCCAGCAGCGTAGCTACTGGGTATGGCTACACCTTC
TRBJ2-7 | TRBD1 | NA | TRBV6-5 | CASSFIRDRASEQYF | TGTGCCAGCAGCTTTATCCGGGACAGGGCCTCCGAGCAGTACTTC
TRBJ2-7 | TRBD1 | once | TRBV19 | CASRSRGSSYEQYF | TGTGCCAGCCGAAGCAGGGGGAGCTCCTACGAGCAGTACTTC
TRBJ1-3 | NA | NA | TRBV28 | CASRPLTETGNTIYF | TGTGCCAGCAGACCACTTACAGAAACTGGAAACACCATATATTTT
TRBJ2-3 | NA | NA | TRBV9 | CASSQSTDTQYF | TGTGCCAGCAGCCAGAGCACAGATACGCAGTATTTT
TRBJ2-7 | NA | NA | TRBV6-5 | CASSPSLRYEQYF | TGTGCCAGCAGTCCCTCCCTACGCTACGAGCAGTACTTC
TRBJ2-1 | NA | NA | TRBV5-5 | CASSLGGRTNQFF | TGTGCCAGCAGCTTGGGCGGCAGGACTAACCAGTTCTTC